This TCR beta chain was identified during a study of beta chain features in type 1 diabetes. Notes on the study in general: Type 1 diabetes patients had VDJ junctions that carried fewer insertions and more deletions. In every one of the four CD4+ subsets, TCRB CDR3s were moderately but significantly shorter in Type 1 diabetes patients.

This clone was counted a few times. The target antigen is unknown. Trimming removed 0 bases at V and 4 bases at J, with 13 bases between. The CDR3 spans 15 residues. Germline CDR1 and CDR2: LNHNV and YYDKDF (reference sequence). Expressed TCRB transcripts got sequenced, as all isolated RNA was reverse transcribed. Generated by immunoSEQ multiplex PCR, the TCRdb table keeps only in-frame clones and is missing some. The repertoire includes nearly 350,000 clones, 8% of them detected once, and 0.44% sits in the top ten. The clonotype originates from a woman between 18 and 29 years old in good health. J is TRBJ2-7 and V is TRBV15, with a weak D call TRBD1 (5 bases). Input material: central memory CD4+ T cells from blood. CDR3 sequence reads: CATSRDHRQGYEQYF. The DNA of the CDR3 is TGTGCCACCAGCAGAGATCATCGGCAGGGTTACGAGCAGTACTTC.